This is a list of T cell receptor beta chains from one sample in a study of T cell responses to AZD1222 COVID-19 vaccine. Profiling relied on immunoSEQ multiplex PCR, and the TCRdb table lists in-frame clones only, not all of them. The sample shows some 130,000 clones, roughly 91% of them seen only once. This sample comprised peripheral blood, obtained 28 days after the second AZD1222 dose. These receptors came from an adult who received the AZD1222 COVID-19 vaccine. Both conserved end residues are part of each CDR3. Fields, in order: J gene, clone size, D gene, V gene, CDR3 DNA, CDR3 protein. The D gene is left open where the match is weak. Expanded clones get a size class; other rows say once, few or many, or leave the size out.

J gene: TRBJ2-2
clone size: .
D gene: .
V gene: TRBV29-1
CDR3 DNA: TGCAGCGTTCCCACGACCACCGGGGAGCTGTTTTTT
CDR3 protein: CSVPTTTGELFF

J gene: TRBJ2-1
clone size: .
D gene: TRBD2
V gene: TRBV7-2
CDR3 DNA: TGTGCCAGCAGCCTCCAGATGACTAGCGGGGTTTCCTACAATGAGCAGTTCTTC
CDR3 protein: CASSLQMTSGVSYNEQFF

J gene: TRBJ2-1
clone size: .
D gene: .
V gene: TRBV5-1
CDR3 DNA: TGCGCCAGCAGCTTGGAGGCGAGCTCCTACAATGAGCAGTTCTTC
CDR3 protein: CASSLEASSYNEQFF

J gene: TRBJ2-5
clone size: .
D gene: .
V gene: TRBV6-5
CDR3 DNA: TGTGCCAGCAGTTACTCAAGAGGGGGTAGGGAGACCCAGTACTTC
CDR3 protein: CASSYSRGGRETQYF

J gene: TRBJ2-1
clone size: .
D gene: TRBD2
V gene: TRBV28
CDR3 DNA: TGTGCCAGCAACCCGGGACTAGCGGGGGGAACCTACAATGAGCAGTTCTTC
CDR3 protein: CASNPGLAGGTYNEQFF

J gene: TRBJ1-3
clone size: .
D gene: .
V gene: TRBV30
CDR3 DNA: TGTGCCTTTCAGGGAAGCTCTGGAAACACCATATATTTT
CDR3 protein: CAFQGSSGNTIYF

J gene: TRBJ1-5
clone size: .
D gene: .
V gene: TRBV6-2/TRBV6-3
CDR3 DNA: TGTGCCAGCAGGCCTGGGCGGTTTAGGGGCGGTCAGCCCCAGCATTTT
CDR3 protein: CASRPGRFRGGQPQHF

J gene: TRBJ2-1
clone size: .
D gene: TRBD2
V gene: TRBV6-5
CDR3 DNA: TGTGCCAGCAGTCCACTAGCGGGGGGGCCGCGCCCGTTCTTC
CDR3 protein: CASSPLAGGPRPFF

J gene: TRBJ2-7
clone size: .
D gene: TRBD1
V gene: TRBV7-2
CDR3 DNA: TGTGCCAGCAGCTTTGGGACAGGGACCTACGAGCAGTACTTC
CDR3 protein: CASSFGTGTYEQYF

J gene: TRBJ1-5
clone size: .
D gene: .
V gene: TRBV6-5
CDR3 DNA: TGTGCCAGCAGTCTTAATAGCAATCAGCCCCAGCATTTT
CDR3 protein: CASSLNSNQPQHF

J gene: TRBJ1-2
clone size: .
D gene: .
V gene: TRBV4-1
CDR3 DNA: TGCGCCAGCAGCCAAGTTCCCAGCCACGACTATGGCTACACCTTC
CDR3 protein: CASSQVPSHDYGYTF

J gene: TRBJ2-5
clone size: .
D gene: TRBD1
V gene: TRBV13
CDR3 DNA: TGTGCCAGCAGCCCAACCCCGGACAGGGGGAAAGAGACCCAGTACTTC
CDR3 protein: CASSPTPDRGKETQYF

J gene: TRBJ1-5
clone size: .
D gene: .
V gene: TRBV7-8
CDR3 DNA: TGTGCCAGCAGCTTAGAGCTACGGACGAATCAGCCCCAGCATTTT
CDR3 protein: CASSLELRTNQPQHF

J gene: TRBJ1-1
clone size: .
D gene: .
V gene: TRBV28
CDR3 DNA: TGTGCCAGCAGTTTAGGGACTGAAGCTTTCTTT
CDR3 protein: CASSLGTEAFF

J gene: TRBJ2-7
clone size: .
D gene: .
V gene: TRBV29-1
CDR3 DNA: TGCAGCGTTGAAAACACCTACGAGCAGTACTTC
CDR3 protein: CSVENTYEQYF

J gene: TRBJ1-5
clone size: .
D gene: .
V gene: TRBV6-6
CDR3 DNA: TGTGCCAGCAGGCGAAACCGGGAGCCCCAGCATTTT
CDR3 protein: CASRRNREPQHF

J gene: TRBJ1-1
clone size: .
D gene: .
V gene: TRBV5-1
CDR3 DNA: TGCGCCAGCAGCTTTTCGGGGGGTGAAGCTTTCTTT
CDR3 protein: CASSFSGGEAFF

J gene: TRBJ2-3
clone size: .
D gene: .
V gene: TRBV7-2
CDR3 DNA: TGTGCCAGCAGCCCTACTAGCAAGGATACGCAGTATTTT
CDR3 protein: CASSPTSKDTQYF

J gene: TRBJ1-2
clone size: .
D gene: .
V gene: TRBV6-5
CDR3 DNA: TGTGCCAGCAGTTACTTCCTAGATGGTGGCTACACCTTC
CDR3 protein: CASSYFLDGGYTF

J gene: TRBJ1-2
clone size: .
D gene: .
V gene: TRBV24-1
CDR3 DNA: TGTGCCACCAGTCCGAGGCGGGTGAGTGGAGCTAACTATGGCTACACCTTC
CDR3 protein: CATSPRRVSGANYGYTF

J gene: TRBJ2-7
clone size: .
D gene: .
V gene: TRBV10-3
CDR3 DNA: TGTGCCATCAGTGAGGGAGAAAGGAACCCTCACGAGCAGTACTTC
CDR3 protein: CAISEGERNPHEQYF

J gene: TRBJ2-1
clone size: once
D gene: TRBD2
V gene: TRBV4-2
CDR3 DNA: TGTGCCAGCAGCCAAGAAGACGGACTAGCGGGGAATGAGCAGTTCTTC
CDR3 protein: CASSQEDGLAGNEQFF

J gene: TRBJ2-5
clone size: .
D gene: .
V gene: TRBV28
CDR3 DNA: TGTGCCAGCAGTTTCGGCGTTGACCAAGAGACCCAGTACTTC
CDR3 protein: CASSFGVDQETQYF

J gene: TRBJ1-6
clone size: once
D gene: .
V gene: TRBV2
CDR3 DNA: TGTGCCAGCAGTGTAGAACAGACAAATTCACCCCTCCACTTT
CDR3 protein: CASSVEQTNSPLHF

J gene: TRBJ1-6
clone size: once
D gene: .
V gene: TRBV2
CDR3 DNA: TGTGCCAGCACTGGTAGTAGTCTGTATTCACCCCTCCACTTT
CDR3 protein: CASTGSSLYSPLHF

J gene: TRBJ2-7
clone size: few
D gene: TRBD1
V gene: TRBV7-9
CDR3 DNA: TGTGCCAGCAGCCGGACAGGGATCAACGAGCAGTACTTC
CDR3 protein: CASSRTGINEQYF

J gene: TRBJ1-3
clone size: .
D gene: .
V gene: TRBV9
CDR3 DNA: TGTGCCAGCAGCGTAGACCCGGGGGCAACGGGAAACACCATATATTTT
CDR3 protein: CASSVDPGATGNTIYF

J gene: TRBJ1-3
clone size: .
D gene: .
V gene: TRBV9
CDR3 DNA: TGTGCCAGCAGCGTGGATTGGGGGTCTGGAAACACCATATATTTT
CDR3 protein: CASSVDWGSGNTIYF

J gene: TRBJ2-1
clone size: .
D gene: TRBD2
V gene: TRBV25-1
CDR3 DNA: TGTGCCAGCAGCGCTGCGGGGGAGGGTGGGCAGTTCTTC
CDR3 protein: CASSAAGEGGQFF

J gene: TRBJ2-2
clone size: .
D gene: TRBD2
V gene: TRBV7-8
CDR3 DNA: TGTGCCAGCAGCTTAACCAGCGGGGGGGTGAACACCGGGGAGCTGTTTTTT
CDR3 protein: CASSLTSGGVNTGELFF

J gene: TRBJ2-6
clone size: .
D gene: .
V gene: TRBV18
CDR3 DNA: TGTGCCAGCTCACCTACCTCTGGGGCCAACGTCCTGACTTTC
CDR3 protein: CASSPTSGANVLTF

J gene: TRBJ2-2
clone size: .
D gene: .
V gene: TRBV6-5
CDR3 DNA: TGTGCCAGCAGTTACTCTAGGGTCACCGGGGAGCTGTTTTTT
CDR3 protein: CASSYSRVTGELFF

J gene: TRBJ1-1
clone size: .
D gene: .
V gene: TRBV7-9
CDR3 DNA: TGTGCCAGCAGCTTGCTGAGGACCCGGAATAACACTGAAGCTTTCTTT
CDR3 protein: CASSLLRTRNNTEAFF

J gene: TRBJ1-1
clone size: .
D gene: .
V gene: TRBV6-5
CDR3 DNA: TGTGCCAGCAGGAAACAGGTCCTGAACACTGAAGCTTTCTTT
CDR3 protein: CASRKQVLNTEAFF

J gene: TRBJ1-1
clone size: .
D gene: .
V gene: TRBV28
CDR3 DNA: TGTGCCAGCAGCCCCGATTACAGGGTCACTGAAGCTTTCTTT
CDR3 protein: CASSPDYRVTEAFF

J gene: TRBJ1-2
clone size: .
D gene: TRBD1
V gene: TRBV30
CDR3 DNA: TGTGCCTGGGGCACAGGGGGCAATGGCTACACCTTC
CDR3 protein: CAWGTGGNGYTF

J gene: TRBJ1-3
clone size: .
D gene: .
V gene: TRBV30
CDR3 DNA: TGTGCCTGGAGTGTAACAGGGTGGGAAGTCTCTGGAAACACCATATATTTT
CDR3 protein: CAWSVTGWEVSGNTIYF

J gene: TRBJ2-2
clone size: .
D gene: .
V gene: TRBV5-6
CDR3 DNA: TGTGCCAGCAGTTCCGGGACAACCACCGGGGAGCTGTTTTTT
CDR3 protein: CASSSGTTTGELFF

J gene: TRBJ2-1
clone size: .
D gene: .
V gene: TRBV4-1
CDR3 DNA: TGCGCCAGCAGCCAAGAATGGCGGTCGGAAGAGCAGTTCTTC
CDR3 protein: CASSQEWRSEEQFF

J gene: TRBJ1-4
clone size: .
D gene: .
V gene: TRBV6-2/TRBV6-3
CDR3 DNA: TGTGCCAGCAGTTACTCTACAACCGGGACACCTGCAACTAATGAAAAACTGTTTTTT
CDR3 protein: CASSYSTTGTPATNEKLFF

J gene: TRBJ1-1
clone size: .
D gene: .
V gene: TRBV20-1
CDR3 DNA: TGCAGTGCTCGGAACACTGAAGCTTTCTTT
CDR3 protein: CSARNTEAFF

J gene: TRBJ1-4
clone size: .
D gene: .
V gene: TRBV2
CDR3 DNA: TGTGCCAGCAGTAACAGGGATCGTGGGAAGGCTAATGAAAAACTGTTTTTT
CDR3 protein: CASSNRDRGKANEKLFF

J gene: TRBJ1-5
clone size: .
D gene: TRBD1
V gene: TRBV6-5
CDR3 DNA: TGTGCCAGCAGTAAACAGGGGGGTAGCAATCAGCCCCAGCATTTT
CDR3 protein: CASSKQGGSNQPQHF

J gene: TRBJ1-3
clone size: .
D gene: .
V gene: TRBV4-1
CDR3 DNA: TGCGCCAGCAGCCTGTTCGGGAGGTTTCCTGGAAACACCATATATTTT
CDR3 protein: CASSLFGRFPGNTIYF

J gene: TRBJ1-3
clone size: .
D gene: .
V gene: TRBV7-9
CDR3 DNA: TGTGCCAGCAGCCCCGCACAAGGAACTGGAAACACCATATATTTT
CDR3 protein: CASSPAQGTGNTIYF

J gene: TRBJ1-1
clone size: once
D gene: .
V gene: TRBV6-5
CDR3 DNA: TGTGCCAGCCTGACGTACAGTGAAGCTTTCTTT
CDR3 protein: CASLTYSEAFF

J gene: TRBJ2-7
clone size: once
D gene: .
V gene: TRBV28
CDR3 DNA: TGTGCCAGCGGATCGTCGTACGAGCAGTACTTC
CDR3 protein: CASGSSYEQYF

J gene: TRBJ1-1
clone size: .
D gene: TRBD1
V gene: TRBV2
CDR3 DNA: TGTGCCAGCAGTGAACGGCAGGGGACAGGGACTGAAGCTTTCTTT
CDR3 protein: CASSERQGTGTEAFF

J gene: TRBJ2-1
clone size: .
D gene: TRBD2
V gene: TRBV19
CDR3 DNA: TGTGCCAGTAGTTCGCTAGCGGGTCCTTCCTACAATGAGCAGTTCTTC
CDR3 protein: CASSSLAGPSYNEQFF

J gene: TRBJ1-2
clone size: .
D gene: .
V gene: TRBV18
CDR3 DNA: TGTGCCAGCTCACCCTACCGAGAGATCTATGGCTACACCTTC
CDR3 protein: CASSPYREIYGYTF

J gene: TRBJ1-1
clone size: .
D gene: .
V gene: TRBV4-3
CDR3 DNA: TGCGCCAGCAGCCAAGATTGGCAGGCGAACACTGAAGCTTTCTTT
CDR3 protein: CASSQDWQANTEAFF

J gene: TRBJ2-1
clone size: .
D gene: .
V gene: TRBV30
CDR3 DNA: TGTGCCTGGGACAGTGGGGATGAGCAGTTCTTC
CDR3 protein: CAWDSGDEQFF

J gene: TRBJ1-6
clone size: .
D gene: .
V gene: TRBV28
CDR3 DNA: TGTGCCAGCAGTTCACCAACAGGGTCCAACTCACCCCTCCACTTT
CDR3 protein: CASSSPTGSNSPLHF

J gene: TRBJ1-3
clone size: .
D gene: .
V gene: TRBV7-2
CDR3 DNA: TGTGCCAGCCGCCTGGGCAACTCTGGAAACACCATATATTTT
CDR3 protein: CASRLGNSGNTIYF